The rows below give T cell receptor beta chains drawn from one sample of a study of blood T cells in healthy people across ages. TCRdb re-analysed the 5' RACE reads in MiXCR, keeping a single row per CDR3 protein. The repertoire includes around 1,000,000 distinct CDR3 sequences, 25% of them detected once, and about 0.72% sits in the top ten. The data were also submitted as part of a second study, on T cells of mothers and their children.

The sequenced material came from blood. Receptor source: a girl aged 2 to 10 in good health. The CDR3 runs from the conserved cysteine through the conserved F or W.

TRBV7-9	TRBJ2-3	CASSFSRATSTDTQYF
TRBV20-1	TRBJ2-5	CSARDLAGGPNERFF
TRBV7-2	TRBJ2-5	CASSLPPGLAGSETQYF
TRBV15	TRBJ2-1	CATSTETGPWEQFF
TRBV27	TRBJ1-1	CASSPLQGGAFF
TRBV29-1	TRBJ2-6	CSVDLWLPSGANVLTF
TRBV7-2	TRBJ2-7	CASSLVGAGGNEQYF
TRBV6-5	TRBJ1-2	CASTGTGIHGYTF
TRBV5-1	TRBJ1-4	CASSRGSEEKLFF
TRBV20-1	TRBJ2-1	CSAYVAGVERNEQFF
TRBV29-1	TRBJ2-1	CSVFRTRRGEQFF
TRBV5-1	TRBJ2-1	CASSSTGGSNNEQFF
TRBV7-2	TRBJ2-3	CASSLVGYLGDTQYF
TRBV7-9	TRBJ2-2	CASSLRQGSTGELFF
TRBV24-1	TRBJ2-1	CATSELAFGAAGQFF
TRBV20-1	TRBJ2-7	CSARDTGESSYEQYF
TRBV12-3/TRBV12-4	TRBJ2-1	CASSSSQGETGGGRKSSYNEQFF
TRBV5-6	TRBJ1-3	CASSLGTGVGDTIYF
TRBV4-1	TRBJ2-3	CASSQLQTTTDTQYF
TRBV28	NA	CASSSTGSKQFF
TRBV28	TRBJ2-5	CASRGAPQGAGGETQYF
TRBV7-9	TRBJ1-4	CASSASGKLFF
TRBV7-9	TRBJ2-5	CASSFDQLSGTQYF
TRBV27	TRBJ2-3	CACKTGMADTQYF
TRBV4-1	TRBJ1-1	CASSQTGTGDTEAFF
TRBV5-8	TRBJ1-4	CASSLALFLTDEKLFF
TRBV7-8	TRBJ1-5	CASSLADSGEPQHF
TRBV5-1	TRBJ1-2	CASSSTGEMYGYTF
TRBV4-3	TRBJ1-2	CASSQDPGRGNGYTF
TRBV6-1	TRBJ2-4	CASSQDSTWTKNIQYF
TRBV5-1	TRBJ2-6	CASSLEPGANVLTF
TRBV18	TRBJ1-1	CASSPDVVNTDAFF
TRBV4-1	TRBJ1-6	CASSAGTANSPLHF
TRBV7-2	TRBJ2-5	CASSSDGGGETQYF
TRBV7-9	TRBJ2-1	CASSSPMPFGRGVNNEQFF
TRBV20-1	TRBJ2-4	CSAGQGAGKSF
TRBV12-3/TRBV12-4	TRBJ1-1	CASSWGVGQDTEAFF
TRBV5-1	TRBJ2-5	CASATSIAGGRETQYF
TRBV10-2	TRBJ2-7	CASSDLGLTYEQYF
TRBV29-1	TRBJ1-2	CSVGQGADGYTF
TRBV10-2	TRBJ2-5	CASSDGSFQYF
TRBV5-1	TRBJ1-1	CASSFTGPTETFF
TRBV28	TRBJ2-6	CASSPPGPSSSGANVLTF
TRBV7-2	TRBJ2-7	CASSLAQGPEQYF
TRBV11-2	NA	CASKVGGAYNEQFF
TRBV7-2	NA	CASSAGLAGTRQFF
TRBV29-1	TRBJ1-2	CSVERALGYTF
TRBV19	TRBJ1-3	CASSMGLGSSGNTIYF
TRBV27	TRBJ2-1	CASSPLGEHSYNEQFF
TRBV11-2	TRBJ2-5	CASSFLDFPFF
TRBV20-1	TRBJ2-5	CSARDKRDLETQYF
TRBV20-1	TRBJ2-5	CSAFISGGGETQYF
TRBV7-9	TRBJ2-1	CASSDRDSNEQFF
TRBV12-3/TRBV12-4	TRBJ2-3	CASSQYMQYF
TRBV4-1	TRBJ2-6	CASSREGGTGANVLTF
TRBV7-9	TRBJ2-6	CASSWPSGANVLTF
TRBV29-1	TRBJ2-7	CSVGISYEQYF
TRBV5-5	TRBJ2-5	CASSLSSFQETQYF
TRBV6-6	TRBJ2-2	CASTPVSTGELFF
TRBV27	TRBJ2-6	CASSLDRGNVLTF